One sample yielded the 32 T cell receptor beta chains listed below, sequenced in a study of CD8+ T cells in alopecia areata. The sorting of pooled cutaneous lymph node cells relied on CD4, CD8alpha, NKG2D, NKG2ACE and other markers. Extracted RNA was reverse transcribed, and the resulting cDNA served as sequencing template. Only in-frame clones appear in the TCRdb table, and some are missing; sequencing was by immunoSEQ multiplex PCR. This sample has around 18,000 clones, each found more than once. The sequencing sample was made of CD8+ T cells sorted from a lymph node. The receptors were gathered from a C3H/HeJ mouse with alopecia areata. This mouse strain has H2-k as its MHC haplotype.

Ten or more counts support this clone. These gene names are mouse names. The CDR3 extends 4 residues past the end of the read, so its final part is completed from the germline J gene. This rearrangement joins TRBV13-3 to TRBJ2-2; perhaps TRBD1 as D (5 bases). Deletions cut 3 bases from V and 0 bases from J, with 9 bases between. This CDR3 comprises 15 residues. The germline V gene encodes CDR1 NNHDY and CDR2 SYVADS. The CDR3 spells CASSGTGSNTGQLYF. Partial CDR3 DNA: TGTGCCAGCAGTGGAACAGGCTCAAACACCGGG. The complete variable domain, with remaining parts taken from reference TRBV13-3 and TRBJ2-2, reads EAAVTQSPRSKVAVTGGKVTLSCHQTNNHDYMYWYRQDTGHGLRLIHYSYVADSTEKGDIPDGYKASRPSQENFSLILELASLSQTAVYFCASSGTGSNTGQLYFGEGSKLTVL.

This clone appeared a few times. The TCRdb protein and the DNA translation do not line up at residue 10; the protein shown here was made by translating the DNA. Gene names follow the mouse nomenclature. Coverage ceases 3 residues before the CDR3 finishes, and the germline J gene fills in the end. The rearrangement links TRBV31 to TRBJ1-6; weak D call: TRBD1 (5 bases). TRBJ1-6 is sorted into the ORF group, with uncertain function. The CDR3 extends over 13 amino acids. Looked up from germline, CDR1 is GKSSPN and CDR2 is SITVG. Trimming stripped 0 bases from V and 5 bases from J, with 5 bases between. Partial CDR3 DNA: TGTGCCTGGAGTCTACAGGATAATTCGCCC. This gives the protein CAWSLQDNSP. The full CDR3 is CAWSLQDNSPLYF.

This clone was seen only a few times. Gene names follow the mouse nomenclature. The read falls 4 residues short of the CDR3 end, and the missing part is taken from the germline J gene. V usage is TRBV29 and J usage is TRBJ1-4, with TRBD1 as a possible D gene (6 bases). CDR1 and CDR2 (germline): MSHET, SYDVDS. Trimming took off 7 bases at V and 0 bases at J, with 6 bases between the two ends. There are 13 residues in the CDR3. The CDR3 here is CASTGVSNERLFF. The covered CDR3 bases are TGTGCTAGCACAGGGGTTTCCAACGAA. The full variable domain, in which reference TRBV29 and TRBJ1-4 provide the parts outside the CDR3, is DMKVTQMPRYLIKRMGENVLLECGQDMSHETMYWYRQDPGLGLQLIYISYDVDSNSEGDIPKGYRVSRKKREHFSLILDSAKTNQTSVYFCASTGVSNERLFFGHGTKLSVL.

The table lists this clone with a few counts. The protein recorded in TCRdb does not match the translated DNA at residue 11; the protein presented here comes from translating the DNA. Mouse gene names and germline throughout. The CDR3 DNA, read in part, is TGTGCCAGCCAGACAGGGACCTATAATTCGCCC. Amino acid sequence: CASQTGTYNSP. The full CDR3 protein reads CASQTGTYNSPLYF. The rearrangement links TRBV19 to TRBJ1-6; 7 nucleotides agree with TRBD1. The read terminates 3 residues before the CDR3 end, so the remaining end is supplied by the germline J gene. TRBJ1-6 is placed among ORFs of uncertain function. This CDR3 comprises 14 residues. Germline V lookup: CDR1 FNHDT, CDR2 SITEND (reference sequence). V trimming: 7 bases; J trimming: 2 bases; junction bases outside the gene matches: 3.

Details on this clone: Germline and genes: mouse. Sequencing ends 4 residues short of the CDR3 end; the germline J gene provides the rest. The chain recombines TRBV31 with TRBJ2-5, with 7 bases lining up with TRBD1. Germline CDR1 is GKSSPN and CDR2 is SITVG. CDR3 length: 12 residues. Trimming removed 3 bases from V and 3 bases from J; junction bases left unmatched: 0. CDR3 DNA (partial): TGTGCCTGGAGGGGACAGCAAGAC. This gives the protein CAWRGQQD. The CDR3 in its entirety is CAWRGQQDTQYF.

About this clone itself: The germline and genes are mouse ones. The CDR3 end falls 4 residues outside the read, so it is completed with the germline J gene. The chain combines TRBV19 with TRBJ2-3; 11 nucleotides agree with TRBD2. CDR1 is FNHDT and CDR2 is SITEND in the germline V gene (reference sequence). Unmatched junction bases numbered 4, after V lost 7 bases and J lost 0 bases. The CDR3 totals 15 residues. CDR3 sequence: CASQGLGDSAETLYF. CDR3 DNA (partial): TGTGCCAGCCAGGGACTGGGGGATAGTGCAGAA.

This clone has a count of ten or more. Gene names denote mouse genes. The read halts 4 residues ahead of the CDR3 end, with the missing end drawn from the germline J gene. The J gene is TRBJ2-3, the V gene TRBV13-3, with 11 bases lining up with TRBD2. The V gene's germline CDR1 is NNHDY and CDR2 SYVADS. The CDR3 spans 16 residues. Losses at the gene ends were 1 base for V and 1 base for J; bases not matched to a gene: 2. The CDR3 DNA, read in part, is TGTGCCAGCAGTGATACTGGGGGGGCCCGTGCAGAA. It translates to CASSDTGGARAE. In full, the CDR3 reads CASSDTGGARAETLYF.

This clone was recorded at least ten times. The TCRdb protein fails to match the DNA translation at residue 11; the protein reported here was translated from the DNA. Each gene name is a mouse one. The read comes to an end 3 residues before the CDR3 does, leaving the germline J gene to fill in the end. This rearrangement joins TRBV13-3 to TRBJ1-6; TRBD1 might be the D (6 bases). TRBJ1-6 is an open reading frame, and its role is uncertain. The CDR3 sequence is 14 residues long. CDR1 and CDR2 from the germline V gene are NNHDY and SYVADS. The V gene lost 2 bases and the J gene lost 7 bases, with 10 bases spanning the gap. CDR3 sequence reads: CASSERTENSPLYF. The part of the CDR3 DNA that was read is TGTGCCAGCAGTGAAAGGACAGAAAATTCGCCC.

This clone was seen only a few times. Genes and germline come from the mouse. The CDR3 goes on 4 residues after the read ends, and that part is filled in from the germline J gene. The rearrangement uses TRBV13-3 and TRBJ2-2; D might be TRBD2 (5 bases). The CDR3 totals 15 residues. V was cut by 3 bases and J by 0 bases, with 9 bases left in between. Germline lookup yields CDR1 NNHDY and CDR2 SYVADS. The CDR3 reads CASSVLASNTGQLYF. The DNA read from the CDR3 is TGTGCCAGCAGTGTACTGGCGTCAAACACCGGG.

This clone came up many times. Mouse names are used for the genes. The read falls 4 residues short of the CDR3 end, and the missing part is taken from the germline J gene. V gene TRBV1 combines with J gene TRBJ1-2; no clear D gene. Per germline, CDR1 NSQYPW and CDR2 LRSPGD (reference sequence). Trimming stripped 3 bases from V and 0 bases from J, with 14 bases between. The CDR3 totals 16 residues. CDR3 residues: CTCSARQNPANSDYTF. The CDR3 DNA, read in part, is TGCACCTGCAGTGCCCGACAAAACCCTGCAAACTCC.

This clone showed up many times. Gene and germline names: mouse. The read ends 4 residues early relative to the CDR3; the germline J gene fills the gap. This sequence joins TRBV31 and TRBJ2-1; 13 bases match TRBD2. From germline, CDR1 is GKSSPN and CDR2 SITVG. This CDR3 has 15 residues. V was clipped by 5 bases and J by 3 bases; unmatched bases: 4. CDR3 amino acids: CAWDGTGGVYAEQFF. The sequenced part of the CDR3 DNA is TGTGCCTGGGACGGGACTGGGGGGGTCTATGCT. Full variable domain (outside the CDR3, taken from reference TRBV31 and TRBJ2-1): AQTIHQWPVAEIKAVGSPLSLGCTIKGKSSPNLYWYWQATGGTLQQLFYSITVGQVESVVQLNLSASRPKDDQFILSTEKLLLSHSGFYLCAWDGTGGVYAEQFFGPGTRLTVL.

A remark on this clone: Gene names and germline match the mouse. Coverage ceases 4 residues before the CDR3 finishes, and the germline J gene fills in the end. This chain joins TRBV13-1 and TRBJ2-5; 7 nucleotides match TRBD2. The germline V gene encodes CDR1 NSHNY and CDR2 SYGAGN. CDR3 length: 13 residues. The sequenced part of the CDR3 DNA is TGTGCCAGCAGTGATGCTGGGGGAGAC. It yields the protein CASSDAGGD. The CDR3, in full, reads CASSDAGGDTQYF.

As to this clone: The genes and germline here are from mouse. Read coverage stops 4 residues before the CDR3 terminus; the germline J gene supplies the remainder. The rearrangement links TRBV13-3 to TRBJ1-1; D gene ambiguous. The CDR3 extends over 13 amino acids. Looked up from germline, CDR1 is NNHDY and CDR2 is SYVADS. The V and J ends lost 3 bases and 1 base respectively, with 7 bases between them. CDR3 amino acids: CASSGAGNTEVFF. The covered CDR3 bases are TGTGCCAGCAGTGGGGCAGGGAACACA.

Points on this clone: Mouse names are used for the genes. The read finishes 4 residues shy of the CDR3 end, and the germline J gene is used to complete it. This rearrangement joins TRBV1 to TRBJ2-7; 9 bases are a match to TRBD1. The CDR3 extends over 16 amino acids. Germline V gene sequence: CDR1 NSQYPW, CDR2 LRSPGD (reference sequence). CDR3 DNA (partial): TGCACCTGCAGTGCAGAGTGGGGACAGGGTGATTAT. This sequence encodes CTCSAEWGQGDY. The entire CDR3 is CTCSAEWGQGDYEQYF.

This clone is judged medium-sized (0.01 to 0.1%). There is a difference at residue 13 between the TCRdb protein and the DNA translation, so the protein given here was translated from the DNA. All gene names here are mouse names. The read stops 3 residues short of the end of the CDR3; the missing end is completed from the germline J gene. The chain combines TRBV13-3 with TRBJ1-6, with 9 nucleotides matching TRBD1. TRBJ1-6 is placed among ORFs of uncertain function. This CDR3 is built from 16 residues. With V trimmed by 0 bases and J by 4 bases, 2 bases remained unmatched. Germline assignment: CDR1 NNHDY and CDR2 SYVADS. The CDR3 here is CASSDAGQGYNSPLYF. The covered CDR3 bases are TGTGCCAGCAGTGATGCGGGACAGGGATATAATTCGCCC.

This clone has more than one count but fewer than ten. Gene names refer to mouse genes. The read falls 4 residues short of the CDR3 end, and the missing part is taken from the germline J gene. V usage is TRBV16 and J usage is TRBJ2-1; 10 bases line up with TRBD1. The CDR3 covers 14 residues. CDR1 and CDR2 from the germline V gene are SGHSA and FRNQAP. The part of the CDR3 DNA that was read is TGTGCAAGCAGCTTCGGACAGGGGGGAGCT. It yields the protein CASSFGQGGA. In full, the CDR3 is CASSFGQGGAEQFF.

This clone has ten or more counts. The genes and germline here are from mouse. The DNA ends 4 residues before the CDR3 does, and the rest of the CDR3 is filled in from the germline J gene. The chain joins TRBV19 to TRBJ1-1; D is perhaps TRBD1 (6 bases). Germline loops: CDR1 FNHDT, CDR2 SITEND (reference sequence). The CDR3 spans 12 residues. Here the CDR3 reads CASSAGQSEVFF. CDR3 DNA (partial): TGTGCCAGCAGTGCGGGACAATCA.

A remark on this clone: Gene names follow the mouse nomenclature. The DNA ends 4 residues before the CDR3 does, and the rest of the CDR3 is filled in from the germline J gene. This chain uses TRBV1 with TRBJ1-4; 10 bases are shared with TRBD1. Germline-derived CDR1 and CDR2 are NSQYPW and LRSPGD (reference sequence). The CDR3 runs to 16 residues. The V segment lost 3 bases and the J segment 1 base; nucleotides outside the gene matches: 2. The sequenced part of the CDR3 DNA is TGCACCTGCAGTGCTCGACAGGGGGCTTCCAACGAA. Residues: CTCSARQGASNE. The whole CDR3 sequence is CTCSARQGASNERLFF.

This clone was counted between two and nine times. Gene names are the mouse ones. The read stops 4 residues short of the end of the CDR3; the missing end is completed from the germline J gene. The V call is TRBV1, the J call TRBJ2-1, with 14 positions matching TRBD2. Per germline, CDR1 NSQYPW and CDR2 LRSPGD (reference sequence). This CDR3 region has 16 residues. Here the CDR3 reads CTCRPGLGGLEAEQFF. The CDR3 DNA, read in part, is TGCACCTGCAGACCGGGACTGGGGGGGCTGGAGGCT.

This clone was seen only a few times. The germline and genes are mouse ones. The read comes to an end 4 residues before the CDR3 does, leaving the germline J gene to fill in the end. The genes are TRBV19 and TRBJ2-5, with 11 positions matching TRBD2. Trimming removed 6 bases from V and 3 bases from J; junction bases left unmatched: 9. The germline V gene has CDR1 FNHDT and CDR2 SITEND (reference sequence). The CDR3 spans 16 residues. CDR3 residues: CASTVLGGRGQDTQYF. Incomplete CDR3 DNA: TGTGCCAGCACCGTACTGGGGGGGCGGGGGCAAGAC. Supplemented by reference TRBV19 and TRBJ2-5, the full variable domain reads GGIITQTPKFLIGQEGQKLTLKCQQNFNHDTMYWYRQDSGKGLRLIYYSITENDLQKGDLSEGYDASREKKSSFSLTVTSAQKNEMAVFLCASTVLGGRGQDTQYFGPGTRLLVL.

Comments on this clone: This sequence may be a read error, since a much larger clone differs from it by one base. The germline and genes are mouse ones. The read finishes 4 residues shy of the CDR3 end, and the germline J gene is used to complete it. V usage is TRBV5 and J usage is TRBJ2-5; 8 bases fit TRBD2. From germline, CDR1 is LGHNA and CDR2 YNLKQL (reference sequence). V gave up 4 bases and J gave up 1 base; unmatched junction bases: 1. The CDR3 totals 14 residues. CDR3 DNA, as far as it was read: TGTGCCAGCAGCCCGGGGGGGCACCAAGAC. This sequence encodes CASSPGGHQD. The CDR3 as a whole reads CASSPGGHQDTQYF.

A remark on this clone: Gene names follow the mouse nomenclature. Read data end 4 residues before the CDR3 end; the end is taken from the germline J gene. The rearrangement links TRBV5 to TRBJ2-7; possibly TRBD1 for D (6 bases). V was shortened by 4 bases and J by 0 bases, with 10 bases between the two germline ends. Germline lookup yields CDR1 LGHNA and CDR2 YNLKQL (reference sequence). The CDR3 covers 14 residues. CDR3 in amino acids: CASSPGQSSYEQYF. The covered CDR3 bases are TGTGCCAGCAGCCCCGGACAGAGCTCCTAT.

This clone has at least ten counts. Germline and genes here are mouse. With the read ending 4 residues before the CDR3 end, the germline J gene is used to fill in that end. The rearrangement joins TRBV1 to TRBJ1-4; perhaps TRBD1 as D (6 bases). The germline CDR1 and CDR2 sequences are NSQYPW and LRSPGD (reference sequence). This CDR3 region has 15 residues. The CDR3 bases that were read are TGCACCTGCAGTGTCCGGGACACTCTCGGCGAA. This codes for CTCSVRDTLGE. The full CDR3 protein is CTCSVRDTLGERLFF.

This clone has a handful of counts. The gene symbols are mouse symbols. The read terminates 4 residues before the CDR3 end, so the remaining end is supplied by the germline J gene. J is TRBJ2-1 and V is TRBV13-2; perhaps TRBD2 as D (6 bases). The CDR3 contains 17 residues. Germline V lookup: CDR1 NNHNN, CDR2 SYGAGS (reference sequence). V lost 1 base and J 0 bases, leaving 14 bases between the germline ends. The CDR3 is CASGDTPPGDNYAEQFF. The sequenced CDR3 bases are TGTGCCAGCGGTGATACCCCGCCTGGGGATAACTATGCT.

This clone was observed a handful of times. Mouse names are used for the genes. The read terminates 4 residues ahead of where the CDR3 ends, so the germline J gene completes it. V gene TRBV13-1 combines with J gene TRBJ2-1, with 8 bases fitting TRBD1. There are 15 residues in the CDR3. CDR1 is NSHNY and CDR2 is SYGAGN in the germline V gene. V was clipped by 2 bases and J by 3 bases; unmatched bases: 4. The chain's CDR3 is CASSDRGRLYAEQFF. The CDR3 bases that were read are TGTGCCAGCAGTGACAGGGGGCGCCTCTATGCT.

This clone was detected only a few times. Mouse gene names apply. The read ends 4 residues shy of where the CDR3 ends; the end is completed using the germline J gene. The chain has TRBV14 and TRBJ2-1; D is perhaps TRBD1 (6 bases). From germline, CDR1 is SGHDT and CDR2 FRDEAV. This CDR3 is built from 14 residues. V was shortened by 4 bases and J by 6 bases, with 14 bases between the two germline ends. Incomplete CDR3 DNA: TGTGCCAGCAGTCTTACAGGGTTGGGTGCT. Amino acids: CASSLTGLGA. The full CDR3 sequence reads CASSLTGLGAEQFF.

This clone was counted at least ten times. Genes and germline are mouse. With the read ending 4 residues before the CDR3 end, the germline J gene is used to fill in that end. The rearrangement joins TRBV13-3 to TRBJ2-1; D might be TRBD2 (6 bases). Germline V gives CDR1 NNHDY, CDR2 SYVADS. The CDR3 is made up of 14 amino acids. The ends were cut back, 1 base at V and 4 bases at J, with 9 bases in the middle. The CDR3 DNA, read in part, is TGTGCCAGCAGTGATCTGGGGCAATATGCT. The encoded protein is CASSDLGQYA. The complete CDR3 sequence is CASSDLGQYAEQFF.

In the case of this clone: TCRdb lists a protein that is different at residue 12 from the translated DNA; the protein given here uses the DNA translation. Gene names denote mouse genes. Read coverage stops 3 residues before the CDR3 terminus; the germline J gene supplies the remainder. The chain employs TRBV19 and TRBJ1-3, with D uncertain. Germline V gene sequence: CDR1 FNHDT, CDR2 SITEND (reference sequence). Trimming shortened V by 1 base and J by 0 bases, and 8 bases separated the two germline ends. This CDR3 contains 15 residues. The CDR3 spells CASSIFQFSGNTLYF. The CDR3 bases that were read are TGTGCCAGCAGTATATTCCAGTTTTCTGGAAATACG.

By sample share, this clone is hyperexpanded. Genes here carry mouse names. From the germline J gene comes the end of the CDR3, since the read stops 4 residues before it. The sample contains more than one DNA sequence encoding this CDR3. The V gene is TRBV19, the J gene TRBJ2-7; D not resolved. V was trimmed by 1 base and J by 0 bases, leaving 11 bases between them. CDR3 length: 15 amino acids. The germline CDR1 and CDR2 sequences are FNHDT and SITEND (reference sequence). The CDR3 bases that were read are TGTGCCAGCAGTATACGTCGACAAAGCTCCTAT. This gives the protein CASSIRRQSSY. The whole CDR3 protein reads CASSIRRQSSYEQYF. Full variable domain (rest looked up from reference TRBV19 and TRBJ2-7): GGIITQTPKFLIGQEGQKLTLKCQQNFNHDTMYWYRQDSGKGLRLIYYSITENDLQKGDLSEGYDASREKKSSFSLTVTSAQKNEMAVFLCASSIRRQSSYEQYFGPGTRLTVL.

About this clone itself: The genes and germline here are from mouse. Coverage ceases 4 residues before the CDR3 finishes, and the germline J gene fills in the end. V usage is TRBV15 and J usage is TRBJ2-3, with 7 bases identical to TRBD2. The CDR3 covers 15 residues. V lost 5 bases, J lost 0 bases, and 5 bases stayed unmatched. Per the germline V gene, CDR1 is SGHND and CDR2 is FRSKSL. CDR3 sequence: CASSPGLASAETLYF. CDR3 DNA, as far as it was read: TGTGCCAGCAGTCCCGGACTGGCTAGTGCAGAA.

Points on this clone: Gene names refer to mouse genes. The CDR3 extends 4 residues past the end of the read, so its final part is completed from the germline J gene. This chain links TRBV16 with TRBJ2-1; TRBD2 agrees at 10 bases. The CDR3 length is 16 residues. J lost 1 base, V lost 0 bases, and 0 bases had no gene match. Germline CDR1 SGHSA, CDR2 FRNQAP. CDR3 amino acids: CASSLDWGGNYAEQFF. CDR3 DNA (partial): TGTGCAAGCAGCTTAGACTGGGGGGGCAACTATGCT. Supplemented by reference TRBV16 and TRBJ2-1, the full variable domain reads NAGVIQTPRHKVTGKGQEATLWCEPISGHSAVFWYRQTIVQGLEFLTYFRNQAPIDDSGMPKERFSAQMPNQSHSTLKIQSTQPQDSAVYLCASSLDWGGNYAEQFFGPGTRLTVL.

This clone appeared a few times. Gene names refer to mouse genes. The CDR3 end lies 4 residues beyond the end of the read and is filled in from the germline J gene. The chain has TRBV31 and TRBJ2-1; 7 bases agree with TRBD1. V was pared by 0 bases and J by 4 bases, with 6 bases of the junction left unmatched. The CDR3 totals 15 residues. CDR1 and CDR2 from the germline V gene are GKSSPN and SITVG. Incomplete CDR3 DNA: TGTGCCTGGAGTCTTTCGGACAGGCCGTATGCT. Residues: CAWSLSDRPYA. The CDR3 in full is CAWSLSDRPYAEQFF.